These 18 T cell receptor beta chains were all obtained from the same sample, sequenced in a study of T cells in Graves' hyperthyroidism and ophthalmopathy. Template material for amplifying TCR beta CDR3 regions consisted of RNA transcripts. HTBI primers were used for first-round RT-PCR of the TCR CDR3. TCRdb used MiXCR to reprocess the multiplex PCR reads, holding one entry per CDR3 protein. Here the sample spans over 650,000 distinct CDR3 sequences, less than 45% being singletons. Sequencing was done on a sample of peripheral blood or thyroid tissue (not recorded which). Receptors were obtained from an adult man with Graves' disease, either hyperthyroidism or ophthalmopathy (not recorded which).

V and J are TRBV2 and TRBJ1-5, with D possibly matching TRBD1 (5 bases). The CDR3 extends over 12 amino acids. Trimming removed 6 bases from V and 11 bases from J, with 14 bases in between. The germline V gene has CDR1 SNHLY and CDR2 FYNNEI. The CDR3 sequence: CASRLGGETQHF. The DNA for the CDR3 is TGTGCCAGCAGGCTAGGAGGGGAGACCCAGCATTTT.

This clonotype was counted at least ten times. This chain connects TRBV29-1 to TRBJ1-1; D call uncertain. The CDR3 is made up of 13 amino acids. Trimming shortened V by 4 bases and J by 1 base, and 10 bases separated the two germline ends. The germline V gene encodes CDR1 SQVTM and CDR2 ANQGSEA. CDR3 region: CSVVLQQNTEAFF. CDR3 coding DNA: TGCAGCGTTGTATTACAGCAGAACACTGAAGCTTTCTTT.

This clonotype has more than one count but fewer than ten. V and J are TRBV7-3 and TRBJ2-2; D might be TRBD2 (5 bases). Per the germline V gene, CDR1 is SGHTA and CDR2 is FQGTGA. Trimming removed 5 bases at V and 5 bases at J, with 18 bases between. The CDR3 length is 16 residues. In DNA, the CDR3 is TGTGCCAGCAGCCAATCCGTCCAGCCGGGAACCGGGGAGCTGTTTTTT. Residues: CASSQSVQPGTGELFF.

This chain links TRBV15 with TRBJ1-1; tentative D call: TRBD1 (5 bases). CDR1 and CDR2 from the germline V gene are LNHNV and YYDKDF (reference sequence). Trimming cost V 4 bases and J 0 bases, with 9 bases left between them. The CDR3 loop spans 14 amino acids. In nucleotides, the CDR3 is TGTGCCACCAGCACAGGGACCCTGAACACTGAAGCTTTCTTT. Translating it yields CATSTGTLNTEAFF. The whole variable domain, remainder taken from reference TRBV15 and TRBJ1-1, is DAMVIQNPRYQVTQFGKPVTLSCSQTLNHNVMYWYQQKSSQAPKLLFHYYDKDFNNEADTPDNFQSRRPNTSFCFLDIRSPGLGDTAMYLCATSTGTLNTEAFFGQGTRLTVV.

The chain couples TRBV15 to TRBJ1-4; 8 nucleotides match TRBD1. The V gene's germline CDR1 is LNHNV and CDR2 YYDKDF (reference sequence). With V trimmed by 3 bases and J by 8 bases, 11 bases remained unmatched. The CDR3 spans 16 residues. This CDR3 is CATSSPEGGQVEKLFF. The CDR3 nucleotides are TGTGCCACCAGCAGTCCTGAGGGGGGACAGGTCGAAAAACTGTTTTTT.

The V call is TRBV5-1, the J call TRBJ2-5, with D possibly TRBD2 on 5 matching bases. Germline V gives CDR1 SGHRS, CDR2 YFSETQ. The CDR3 sequence is 13 residues long. The ends were cut back, 0 bases at V and 5 bases at J, with 8 bases in the middle. The CDR3 here is CASSLVRGETQYF. CDR3 bases: TGCGCCAGCAGCTTGGTCCGAGGGGAGACCCAGTACTTC.

The V call is TRBV5-1, the J call TRBJ1-3; no clear D. V was trimmed by 3 bases and J by 8 bases, leaving 12 bases between them. The CDR3 contains 13 residues. In germline, CDR1 is SGHRS, CDR2 YFSETQ. The CDR3 DNA sequence: TGCGCCAGCAGCTCCGGGCTCGGCTACACCATATATTTT. This gives the protein CASSSGLGYTIYF.

This rearrangement joins TRBV29-1 to TRBJ1-1; D remains unclear. Between the trimmed V and J ends, which lost 4 bases and 6 bases, there was a span of 15 bases. Germline CDR1 and CDR2: SQVTM and ANQGSEA. There are 13 residues in the CDR3. CDR3 DNA: TGCAGCGTTGCCCTACTTACAGAAGCTGAAGCTTTCTTT. Its translation is CSVALLTEAEAFF.

The genes are TRBV20-1 and TRBJ1-2; 7 nucleotides align to TRBD1. CDR3 length: 16 amino acids. J gave up 4 bases and V 6 bases, and 17 bases lay outside the gene matches. In germline, CDR1 is DFQATT, CDR2 SNEGSKA (reference sequence). Here the CDR3 reads CSAQGGASGIGYGYTF. CDR3 DNA: TGCAGTGCCCAGGGGGGGGCGTCAGGAATCGGCTATGGCTACACCTTC.

About this clonotype: A much larger clone sits a single nucleotide away, making a read error possible. V and J are TRBV7-8 and TRBJ2-7; TRBD2 might be the D (5 bases). Germline values: CDR1 SGHVS, CDR2 FQNEAQ. The CDR3 is 13 residues long. The CDR3, as DNA: TGTGCCAGCAGCTTGGCCCTAGCAAACGAGCAGTGCTTC. Translating it yields CASSLALANEQCF.

This clonotype was recorded at least ten times. This chain uses TRBV20-1 with TRBJ1-6, with 7 bases matching TRBD1. CDR3 length: 14 residues. CDR1 is DFQATT and CDR2 is SNEGSKA in the germline V gene (reference sequence). The V and J ends lost 6 bases and 5 bases, in that order; junction bases with no gene match: 7. DNA for the CDR3: TGCAGTGCGCAGGACAGGCCGCATAATTCACCCCTCCACTTT. Its translation is CSAQDRPHNSPLHF.

As regards this clonotype: A read error may produce the germline difference seen at one junction end. The genes are TRBV20-1 and TRBJ2-5; D unclear. The CDR3 is 15 amino acids. The germline V gene encodes CDR1 DFQATT and CDR2 SNEGSKA (reference sequence). CDR3 region: CSAKPAGRTQKTQYF. For the CDR3, the DNA is TGCAGTGCTAAGCCGGCAGGAAGAACCCAAAAGACCCAGTACTTC.

The V and J genes are TRBV24-1 and TRBJ1-2; TRBD1 aligns across 8 bases. The J segment lost 10 bases and the V segment lost 3 bases, leaving 15 bases of the junction unmatched. This CDR3 is 16 amino acids long. The V gene's germline CDR1 is KGHDR and CDR2 SFDVKD. DNA for the CDR3: TGTGCCACCAGTGATGTACACCCCGTGGCGGACAGGGCCTACACCTTC. This codes for CATSDVHPVADRAYTF.

This clonotype was seen a few times. The CDR3 reads CASNPMMGRESPLHF. In DNA form, the CDR3 reads TGTGCCAGCAACCCCATGATGGGGCGGGAATCACCCCTCCACTTT. The J gene is TRBJ1-6, the V gene TRBV7-9; perhaps TRBD1 as D (5 bases). The CDR3 extends over 15 amino acids. Trimming took 7 bases from V and 10 from J, leaving 20 bases between them. Germline CDR1 is SEHNR and CDR2 is FQNEAQ (reference sequence).

This chain joins TRBV9 and TRBJ1-1; 9 bases fit TRBD1. The CDR3 is made up of 15 amino acids. Losses at the gene ends were 3 bases for V and 0 bases for J; bases not matched to a gene: 3. Germline CDR1 and CDR2: SGDLS and YYNGEE. CDR3 protein: CASSAGTGMNTEAFF. The CDR3 DNA is TGTGCCAGCAGCGCCGGGACAGGGATGAACACTGAAGCTTTCTTT.

This clonotype has more than one count but fewer than ten. The chain carries TRBV12-3 or TRBV12-4 and TRBJ2-2; D possibly corresponds to TRBD2 (7 bases). V was clipped by 3 bases and J by 7 bases, with 18 bases between them. The CDR3 loop spans 16 amino acids. CDR3 sequence (DNA): TGTGCCAGCAGTTTGGGGGGGGCCGGTAGAAACGGGGAGCTGTTTTTT. The encoded protein is CASSLGGAGRNGELFF.

This clonotype was seen more than once but under ten times. The V call is TRBV20-1, the J call TRBJ2-5; TRBD1 might be the D (7 bases). The CDR3 spans 14 residues. V lost 4 bases to trimming and J lost 1 base, with 13 bases between them. In germline, CDR1 is DFQATT, CDR2 SNEGSKA (reference sequence). The CDR3, as DNA: TGCAGTGCTACACAGGGGACTGGCCAAGAGACCCAGTACTTC. Residues: CSATQGTGQETQYF.

The chain carries TRBV19 and TRBJ2-7; D possibly corresponds to TRBD2 (6 bases). The V gene lost 5 bases and the J gene lost 0 bases, with 23 bases spanning the gap. Germline CDR1 is LNHDA and CDR2 is SQIVND (reference sequence). The CDR3 runs 18 residues. The chain's CDR3 is CASSFARPGLTFSYEQYF. As DNA, the CDR3 is TGTGCCAGTAGTTTCGCGCGCCCGGGACTCACCTTCTCCTACGAGCAGTACTTC.